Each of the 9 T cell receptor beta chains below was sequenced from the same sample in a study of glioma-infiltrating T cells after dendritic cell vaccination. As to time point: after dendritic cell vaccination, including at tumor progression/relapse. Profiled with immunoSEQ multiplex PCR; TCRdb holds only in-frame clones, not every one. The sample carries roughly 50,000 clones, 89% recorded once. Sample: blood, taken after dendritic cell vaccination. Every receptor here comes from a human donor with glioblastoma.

The CDR3 DNA reads TGTGCCAGCAGCCAAGAAACAAGTGGCTACACCTTC. Translation: CASSQETSGYTF. The rearrangement links TRBV4-2 to TRBJ1-2; the D is unclear. V was shortened by 0 bases and J by 7 bases, with 6 bases between the two germline ends. CDR1 and CDR2 from the germline V gene are LGHNA and YNFKEQ. This CDR3 is 12 amino acids long.

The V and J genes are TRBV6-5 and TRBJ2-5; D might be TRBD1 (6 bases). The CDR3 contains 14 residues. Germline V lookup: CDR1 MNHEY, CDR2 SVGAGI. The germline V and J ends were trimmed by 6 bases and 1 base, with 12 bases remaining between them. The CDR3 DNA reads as TGTGCCAGCAGCAGGGGAATTGGCCAAGAGACCCAGTACTTC. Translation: CASSRGIGQETQYF.

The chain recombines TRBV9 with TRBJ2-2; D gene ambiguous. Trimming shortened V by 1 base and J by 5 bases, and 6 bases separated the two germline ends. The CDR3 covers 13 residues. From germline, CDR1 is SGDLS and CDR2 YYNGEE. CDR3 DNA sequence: TGTGCCAGCAGCGTATCGACTACCGGGGAGCTGTTTTTT. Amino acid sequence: CASSVSTTGELFF.

Here the CDR3 reads CASSFWSRISNYGYTF. In nucleotides, the CDR3 is TGTGCCAGCAGTTTCTGGTCCCGAATTAGTAACTATGGCTACACCTTC. J is TRBJ1-2 and V is TRBV28; D remains unclear. In germline, CDR1 is MDHEN, CDR2 SYDVKM. The V gene lost 3 bases and the J gene lost 1 base, with 15 bases spanning the gap. The CDR3 is 16 residues long.

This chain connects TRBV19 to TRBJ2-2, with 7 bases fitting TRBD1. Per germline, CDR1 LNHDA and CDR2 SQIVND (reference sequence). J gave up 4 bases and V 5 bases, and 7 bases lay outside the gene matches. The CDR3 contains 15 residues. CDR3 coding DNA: TGTGCCAGTAGTTCCCGGGACAGCCCCACCGGGGAGCTGTTTTTT. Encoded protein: CASSSRDSPTGELFF.

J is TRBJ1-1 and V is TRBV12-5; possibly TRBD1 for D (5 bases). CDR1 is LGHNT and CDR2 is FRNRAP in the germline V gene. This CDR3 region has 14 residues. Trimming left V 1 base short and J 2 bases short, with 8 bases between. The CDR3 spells CASGLAQGNTEAFF. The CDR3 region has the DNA TGTGCTAGTGGTTTGGCTCAGGGTAACACTGAAGCTTTCTTT.

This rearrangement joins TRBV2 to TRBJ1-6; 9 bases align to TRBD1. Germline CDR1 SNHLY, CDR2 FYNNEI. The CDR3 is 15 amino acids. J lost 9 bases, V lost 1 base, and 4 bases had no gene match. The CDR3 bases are TGTGCCAGCAGTGAAGTGGGGACAGGGTTTTCACCCCTCCACTTT. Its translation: CASSEVGTGFSPLHF.

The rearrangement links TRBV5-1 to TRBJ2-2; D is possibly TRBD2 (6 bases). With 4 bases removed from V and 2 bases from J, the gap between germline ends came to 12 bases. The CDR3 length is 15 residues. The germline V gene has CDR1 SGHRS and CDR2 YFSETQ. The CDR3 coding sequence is TGCGCCAGCAGCCCTGGGGGGACTAACACCGGGGAGCTGTTTTTT. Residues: CASSPGGTNTGELFF.

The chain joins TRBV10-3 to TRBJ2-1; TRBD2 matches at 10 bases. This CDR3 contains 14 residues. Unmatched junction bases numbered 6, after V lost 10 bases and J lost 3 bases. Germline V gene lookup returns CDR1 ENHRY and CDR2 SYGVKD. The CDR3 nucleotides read TGTGCCACCGCGGGGACTAGCGACTACAATGAGCAGTTCTTC. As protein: CATAGTSDYNEQFF.